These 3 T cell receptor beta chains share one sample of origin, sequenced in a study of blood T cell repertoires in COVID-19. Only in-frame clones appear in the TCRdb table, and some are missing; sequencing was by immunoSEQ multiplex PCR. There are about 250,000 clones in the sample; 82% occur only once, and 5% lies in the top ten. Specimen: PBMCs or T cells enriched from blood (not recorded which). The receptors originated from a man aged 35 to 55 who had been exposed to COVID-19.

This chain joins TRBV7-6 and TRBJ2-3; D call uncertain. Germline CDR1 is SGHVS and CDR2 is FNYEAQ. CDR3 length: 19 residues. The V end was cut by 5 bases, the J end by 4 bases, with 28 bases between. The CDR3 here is CASSPSTSIRVSYPDTQYF. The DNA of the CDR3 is TGTGCCAGCAGCCCCTCGACATCCATCCGCGTATCTTACCCAGATACGCAGTATTTT.

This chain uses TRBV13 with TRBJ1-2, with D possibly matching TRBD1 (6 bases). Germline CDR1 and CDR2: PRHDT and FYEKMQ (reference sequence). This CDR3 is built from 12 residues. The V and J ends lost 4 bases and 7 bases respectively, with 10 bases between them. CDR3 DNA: TGTGCCAGCAGCTCACAGGGACGTGGCTACACCTTC. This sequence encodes CASSSQGRGYTF.

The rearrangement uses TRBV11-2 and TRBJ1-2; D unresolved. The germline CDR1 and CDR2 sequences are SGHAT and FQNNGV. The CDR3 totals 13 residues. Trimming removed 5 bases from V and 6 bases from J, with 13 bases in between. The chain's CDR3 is CASSPRVENGYTF. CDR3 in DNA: TGTGCCAGCAGCCCCCGAGTAGAAAATGGCTACACCTTC.